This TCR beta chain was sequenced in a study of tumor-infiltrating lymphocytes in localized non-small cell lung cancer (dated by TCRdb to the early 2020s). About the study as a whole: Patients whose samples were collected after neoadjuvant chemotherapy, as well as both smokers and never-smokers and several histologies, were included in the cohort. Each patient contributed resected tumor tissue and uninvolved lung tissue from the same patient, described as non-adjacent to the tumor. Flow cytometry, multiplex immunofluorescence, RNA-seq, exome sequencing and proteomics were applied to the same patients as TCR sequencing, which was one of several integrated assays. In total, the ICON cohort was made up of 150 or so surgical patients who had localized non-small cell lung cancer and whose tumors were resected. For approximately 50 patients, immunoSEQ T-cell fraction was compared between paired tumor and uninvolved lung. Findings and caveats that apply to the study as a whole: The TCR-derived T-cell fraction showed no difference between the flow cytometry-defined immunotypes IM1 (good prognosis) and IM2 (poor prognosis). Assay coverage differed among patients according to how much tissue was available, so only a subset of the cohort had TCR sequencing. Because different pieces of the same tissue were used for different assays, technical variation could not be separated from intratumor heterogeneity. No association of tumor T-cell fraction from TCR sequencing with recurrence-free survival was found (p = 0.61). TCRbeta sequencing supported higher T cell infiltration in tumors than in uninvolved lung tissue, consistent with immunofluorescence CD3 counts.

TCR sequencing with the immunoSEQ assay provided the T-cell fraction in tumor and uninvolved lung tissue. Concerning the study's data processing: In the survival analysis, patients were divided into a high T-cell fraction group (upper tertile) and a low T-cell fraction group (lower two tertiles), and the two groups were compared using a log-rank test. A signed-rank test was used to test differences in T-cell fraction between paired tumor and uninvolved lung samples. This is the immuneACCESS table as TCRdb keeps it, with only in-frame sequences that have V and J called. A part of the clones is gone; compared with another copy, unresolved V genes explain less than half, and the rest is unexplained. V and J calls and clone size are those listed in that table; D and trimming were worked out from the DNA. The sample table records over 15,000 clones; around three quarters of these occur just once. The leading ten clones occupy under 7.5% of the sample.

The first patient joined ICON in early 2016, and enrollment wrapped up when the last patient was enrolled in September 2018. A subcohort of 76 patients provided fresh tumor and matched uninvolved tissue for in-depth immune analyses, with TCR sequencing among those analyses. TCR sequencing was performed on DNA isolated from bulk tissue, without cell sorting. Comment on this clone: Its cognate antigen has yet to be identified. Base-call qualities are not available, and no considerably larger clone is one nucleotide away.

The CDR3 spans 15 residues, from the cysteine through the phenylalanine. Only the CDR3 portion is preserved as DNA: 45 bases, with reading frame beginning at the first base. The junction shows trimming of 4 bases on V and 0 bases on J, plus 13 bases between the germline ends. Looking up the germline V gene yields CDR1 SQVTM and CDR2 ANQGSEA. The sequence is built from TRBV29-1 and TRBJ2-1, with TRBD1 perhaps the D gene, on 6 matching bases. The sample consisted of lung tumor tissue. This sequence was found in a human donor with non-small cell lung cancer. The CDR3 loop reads CSVGQESGSYNEQFF. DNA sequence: TGCAGCGTTGGACAGGAATCAGGCTCCTACAATGAGCAGTTCTTC.